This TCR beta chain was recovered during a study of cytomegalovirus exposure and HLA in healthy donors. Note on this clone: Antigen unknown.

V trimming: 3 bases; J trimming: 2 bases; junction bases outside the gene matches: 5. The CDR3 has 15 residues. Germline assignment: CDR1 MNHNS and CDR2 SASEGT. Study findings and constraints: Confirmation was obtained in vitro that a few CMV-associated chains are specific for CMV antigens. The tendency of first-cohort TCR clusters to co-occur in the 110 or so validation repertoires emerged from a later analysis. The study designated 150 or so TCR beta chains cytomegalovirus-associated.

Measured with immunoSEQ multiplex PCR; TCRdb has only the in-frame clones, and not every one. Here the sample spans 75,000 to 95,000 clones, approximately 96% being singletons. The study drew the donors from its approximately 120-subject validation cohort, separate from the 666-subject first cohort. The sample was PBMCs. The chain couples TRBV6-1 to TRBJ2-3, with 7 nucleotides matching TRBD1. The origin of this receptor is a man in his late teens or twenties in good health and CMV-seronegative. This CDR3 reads CASSDRDSYTDTQYF. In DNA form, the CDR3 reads TGTGCCAGCAGTGACCGGGACAGCTACACAGATACGCAGTATTTT.